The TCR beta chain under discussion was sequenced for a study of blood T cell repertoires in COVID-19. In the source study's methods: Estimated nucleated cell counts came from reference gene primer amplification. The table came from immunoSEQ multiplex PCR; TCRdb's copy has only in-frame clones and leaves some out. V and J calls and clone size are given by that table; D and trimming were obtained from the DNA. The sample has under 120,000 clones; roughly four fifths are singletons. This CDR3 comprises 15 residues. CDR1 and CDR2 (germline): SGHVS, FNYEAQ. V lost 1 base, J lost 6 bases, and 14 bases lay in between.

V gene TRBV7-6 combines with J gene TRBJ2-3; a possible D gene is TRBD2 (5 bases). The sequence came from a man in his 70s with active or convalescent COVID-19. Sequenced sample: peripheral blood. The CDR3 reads CASSLEEGTVDTQYF. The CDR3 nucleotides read TGTGCCAGCAGCTTAGAAGAGGGTACGGTGGATACGCAGTATTTT.